These T cell receptor beta chains were read from a single sample in a study of metastatic and nonmetastatic thyroid tumors. TCRdb redid the clone calls on the PCR reads using MiXCR. The repertoire consists of about 14,000 clones, with 30% to 35% occurring once and the leading ten covering roughly 26%. Sequencing was performed on tumor tissue. Receptors were obtained from a female donor with papillary thyroid cancer or a benign thyroid nodule (not recorded which). Some clones in this sample may be carry-over from other donors' samples. Each CDR3 is given with its conserved first and last residue. D genes are given only for firm matches. Some rows mark clone size as missing; the rest say once, few, many or name a class of expanded clone.

V	D	size	J	CDR3	DNA
TRBV4-1	-	-	TRBJ2-1	CASSPLGFDEQFF	TGCGCCAGCAGCCCCCTTGGCTTCGATGAGCAGTTCTTC
TRBV20-1	TRBD2	-	TRBJ2-5	CSARWTSGTGQETQYF	TGCAGTGCCCGATGGACTAGCGGGACCGGCCAAGAGACCCAGTACTTC
TRBV20-1	-	-	TRBJ2-7	CSARDAGARYEQYF	TGCAGTGCTAGAGACGCAGGGGCTAGGTACGAGCAGTACTTC
TRBV15	TRBD2	many	TRBJ2-3	CATSRDTSGYRADTQYF	TGTGCCACCAGCAGAGATACTAGCGGGTATAGGGCAGATACGCAGTATTTT
TRBV11-2	-	many	TRBJ2-3	CASSPWSGSDTQYF	TGTGCCAGCAGCCCCTGGTCTGGTTCAGATACGCAGTATTTT
TRBV29-1	TRBD1	-	TRBJ2-7	CSVRRTGATYEQYF	TGCAGCGTTCGCCGGACAGGGGCTACCTACGAGCAGTACTTC
TRBV20-1	TRBD2	-	TRBJ2-3	CSAPLAGGTDTQYF	TGCAGTGCCCCACTAGCGGGTGGCACAGATACGCAGTATTTT
TRBV18	-	-	TRBJ2-6	CASAIGTASGANVLTF	TGTGCCAGCGCCATAGGGACCGCCTCTGGGGCCAACGTCCTGACTTTC
TRBV6-2/TRBV6-3	TRBD1	few	TRBJ1-1	CASSYGTGGEAFF	TGTGCCAGCAGTTACGGGACAGGGGGTGAAGCTTTCTTT
TRBV20-1	TRBD2	medium-sized	TRBJ2-7	CSVAPTSGFNYEQYF	TGCAGTGTAGCCCCGACTAGCGGGTTCAACTACGAGCAGTACTTC
TRBV20-1	TRBD1	medium-sized	TRBJ1-2	CSARGQGAYYGYTF	TGCAGTGCTAGAGGACAGGGGGCTTACTATGGCTACACCTTC
TRBV11-3	-	-	TRBJ2-1	CASSSLDGYNEQFF	TGTGCCAGCAGCTCGCTCGACGGCTACAATGAGCAGTTCTTC
TRBV6-5	-	-	TRBJ2-1	CASSSDSSSYNEQFF	TGTGCCAGCAGTTCAGATTCTAGCTCCTACAATGAGCAGTTCTTC
TRBV7-6	-	many	TRBJ2-2	CASSLAPGHTGELFF	TGTGCCAGCAGCTTAGCGCCGGGACACACCGGGGAGCTGTTTTTT
TRBV20-1	TRBD1	-	TRBJ2-1	CSAPGQGYDEQFF	TGCAGTGCTCCGGGACAGGGGTATGATGAGCAGTTCTTC
TRBV11-2	-	few	TRBJ2-7	CATRRGNYEQYF	TGTGCCACCCGACGGGGGAACTACGAGCAGTACTTC
TRBV9	-	-	TRBJ2-1	CASSLFPGPYNEQFF	TGTGCCAGCAGCTTATTTCCTGGCCCCTACAATGAGCAGTTCTTC